Shown below are 8 T cell receptor beta chains from a single sample sequenced in a study of cytomegalovirus exposure and HLA in healthy donors (dated by TCRdb to the late 2010s). The method was the immunoSEQ multiplex PCR assay. For the multiplex PCR, a mixture combining 60 forward primers for TCR Vbeta segments and 13 reverse primers for TCR Jbeta segments was used. TCRdb's version of the immuneACCESS table is confined to in-frame rearrangements and falls short of the full clone set. An unresolved V gene accounts for under half of the shortfall where checked; the remainder is of unknown origin. This sample's table has entries for roughly 72,000 clones. The ten biggest clones cover 3% to 4% of the sample. Sequencing was done on a sample of PBMCs. These TCRs come from a man between 18 and 29 years old in good health and CMV-seropositive.

The genes are TRBV5-1 and TRBJ1-1; D might be TRBD1 (5 bases). The CDR3 length is 15 residues. V lost 3 bases to trimming and J lost 1 base, with 13 bases between them. CDR1 SGHRS and CDR2 YFSETQ come from the germline V gene. CDR3 sequence (DNA): TGCGCCAGCAGCTGGAGGGGATTACAGAACACTGAAGCTTTCTTT. Translated: CASSWRGLQNTEAFF. The variable domain in full, with the rest retrieved from reference TRBV5-1 and TRBJ1-1, is KAGVTQTPRYLIKTRGQQVTLSCSPISGHRSVSWYQQTPGQGLQFLFEYFSETQRNKGNFPGRFSGRQFSNSRSEMNVSTLELGDSALYLCASSWRGLQNTEAFFGQGTRLTVV.

V is TRBV9 and J is TRBJ2-1; D is possibly TRBD1 (6 bases). Germline CDR1 and CDR2: SGDLS and YYNGEE. The CDR3 contains 15 residues. V was pared by 5 bases and J by 2 bases, with 14 bases between. CDR3 loop: CASSRTGIPYNEQFF. The DNA for the CDR3 is TGTGCCAGCAGTCGTACAGGGATTCCCTACAATGAGCAGTTCTTC.

The chain joins TRBV6-1 to TRBJ1-5, with 7 bases lining up with TRBD1. The CDR3 length is 14 residues. Germline assignment: CDR1 MNHNS and CDR2 SASEGT. Germline trimming cut 2 bases from V and 4 bases from J; bases unmatched to any gene: 2. The CDR3 DNA reads TGTGCCAGCAGTGAAATGACAGGGAATCAGCCCCAGCATTTT. Residues: CASSEMTGNQPQHF.

This sequence joins TRBV2 and TRBJ2-5; TRBD1 aligns across 8 bases. The CDR3 contains 15 residues. Trimming removed 5 bases from V and 1 base from J; junction bases left unmatched: 6. Germline CDR1 SNHLY, CDR2 FYNNEI. The CDR3 DNA follows: TGTGCCAGCAGTTCGATAGGACAGGGCCAAGAGACCCAGTACTTC. It is translated as CASSSIGQGQETQYF.

The chain has TRBV25-1 and TRBJ2-5, with D possibly being TRBD1 (6 bases). The CDR3 loop spans 16 amino acids. V lost 8 bases and J lost 5, with 24 bases in between. Germline V gene sequence: CDR1 MGHDK, CDR2 SYGVNS. The CDR3 DNA is TGTGCCAGCGCATATACTTCAGGGGCGACTTGGGAGACCCAGTACTTC. Amino acid sequence: CASAYTSGATWETQYF.

The chain joins TRBV19 to TRBJ2-3; D is perhaps TRBD1 (6 bases). V shed 6 bases and J shed 3 bases, with 13 bases lying between them. This CDR3 is built from 14 residues. Looked up from germline, CDR1 is LNHDA and CDR2 is SQIVND (reference sequence). CDR3 amino acids: CASRKQGVTDTQYF. The DNA for the CDR3 is TGTGCCAGTAGAAAACAGGGTGTAACAGATACGCAGTATTTT.

Note on this clone: Compared with germline, one end of the junction differs, possibly owing to a read error. The J gene is TRBJ2-4, the V gene TRBV7-8; TRBD2 matches at 12 bases. This CDR3 is built from 16 residues. Per germline, CDR1 SGHVS and CDR2 FQNEAQ. The CDR3 region has the DNA TGTGCCAGCAGCTTAGGGTTTGCTAGCGGGGGGGCCAATCATAACTTC. This codes for CASSLGFASGGANHNF.

This chain connects TRBV5-6 to TRBJ2-1, with 11 bases lining up with TRBD2. The J segment lost 4 bases and the V segment lost 4 bases, leaving 4 bases of the junction unmatched. From germline, CDR1 is SGHDT and CDR2 YYEEEE. The length of the CDR3 is 15 residues. CDR3: CASSPWTSGYNEQFF. The CDR3, as DNA: TGTGCCAGCAGCCCCTGGACTAGCGGGTACAATGAGCAGTTCTTC.